These 8 T cell receptor beta chains originate from one sample sequenced in a study of blood T cell repertoires in COVID-19. Assay used: immunoSEQ multiplex PCR; TCRdb lists only in-frame clones, some missing. The sample consists of 350,000 to 450,000 clones, nearly 90% of them appearing once. Sequences were obtained from PBMCs or T cells enriched from blood (not recorded which). The receptors were sampled from a woman aged 30 to 39 who had recovered from COVID-19.

The chain is built from TRBV19 and TRBJ2-3; maybe TRBD2 (5 bases). The germline V and J ends were trimmed by 3 bases and 6 bases, with 7 bases remaining between them. The CDR3 spans 12 residues. Germline values: CDR1 LNHDA, CDR2 SQIVND (reference sequence). Written as DNA, the CDR3 is TGTGCCAGTAGTATGGGCGGGGATACGCAGTATTTT. The encoded protein is CASSMGGDTQYF.

This chain links TRBV30 with TRBJ2-7, with 11 bases identical to TRBD1. From germline, CDR1 is GTSNPN and CDR2 SVGIG (reference sequence). The CDR3 spans 11 residues. V gave up 8 bases and J gave up 6 bases; unmatched junction bases: 3. DNA of the CDR3: TGTGCCGCGGACAGGGGGCTCGAGCAGTACTTC. The encoded protein is CAADRGLEQYF.

V usage is TRBV14 and J usage is TRBJ2-7; the match to TRBD2 covers 10 bases. The germline V gene encodes CDR1 SGHDN and CDR2 FVKESK. Trimming took 6 bases from V and 4 from J; bases not matched to a gene: 12. The CDR3 is 16 amino acids. CDR3: CASSHSQMGLAYEQYF. In DNA, the CDR3 is TGTGCCAGCAGTCACAGTCAAATGGGACTAGCGTACGAGCAGTACTTC.

The V gene is TRBV19, the J gene TRBJ2-1, with D possibly matching TRBD1 (6 bases). Looked up from germline, CDR1 is LNHDA and CDR2 is SQIVND (reference sequence). Trimming removed 3 bases from V and 10 bases from J, with 13 bases in between. This CDR3 spans 13 amino acids. The CDR3 DNA is TGTGCCAGTAGTATCCCTGGGGGCCAGGAGCAGTTCTTC. It specifies CASSIPGGQEQFF.

V is TRBV25-1 and J is TRBJ1-5; 10 bases align to TRBD1. The germline V gene has CDR1 MGHDK and CDR2 SYGVNS. The ends lost 8 bases at V and 7 bases at J; junction bases unmatched: 8. The CDR3 contains 14 residues. The CDR3 nucleotides are TGTGCCAGCGGAACCGGGACAGGGGAACAGCCCCAGCATTTT. Translating gives CASGTGTGEQPQHF. Full variable domain (rest looked up from reference TRBV25-1 and TRBJ1-5): EADIYQTPRYLVIGTGKKITLECSQTMGHDKMYWYQQDPGMELHLIHYSYGVNSTEKGDLSSESTVSRIRTEHFPLTLESARPSHTSQYLCASGTGTGEQPQHFGDGTRLSIL.

The chain recombines TRBV6-5 with TRBJ1-2, with D maybe TRBD1 (5 bases). This CDR3 contains 11 residues. Trimming took 7 bases from V and 4 from J, leaving 7 bases between them. Germline V lookup: CDR1 MNHEY, CDR2 SVGAGI. The CDR3 region is CASTTGYGYTF. The CDR3 DNA reads as TGTGCCAGCACTACAGGCTATGGCTACACCTTC.

The chain's CDR3 is CASSLEAGGKRNEQFF. The DNA of the CDR3 is TGTGCCAGCAGCTTAGAGGCCGGGGGGAAGAGGAATGAGCAGTTCTTC. The rearrangement uses TRBV11-2 and TRBJ2-1, with TRBD2 matching 7 bases. There are 16 residues in the CDR3. The trim removed 0 bases at V and 7 bases at J, leaving 9 bases unmatched. CDR1 is SGHAT and CDR2 is FQNNGV in the germline V gene.

V and J are TRBV6-5 and TRBJ2-7, with 11 bases fitting TRBD2. Germline assignment: CDR1 MNHEY and CDR2 SVGAGI. J gave up 3 bases and V 4 bases, and 8 bases lay outside the gene matches. The CDR3 is 16 residues long. The CDR3 nucleotides read TGTGCCAGCAGTTTATCGACTAGCGGGACGTTCTACGAGCAGTACTTC. The encoded protein is CASSLSTSGTFYEQYF.